This entry lists 24 T cell receptor beta chains sequenced from one sample in a study of T cell clones after liver transplantation. Profiling relied on immunoSEQ multiplex PCR, and the TCRdb table lists in-frame clones only, not all of them. The table shows tens of thousands of clones, with 65% to 85% occurring only once. This specimen was CD8+ T cells from blood, taken 54 months after liver transplant. These receptors originate from a human patient who received a liver transplant. The graft donor may have given rise to some T cells.

The sample holds one count of this clone. V gene TRBV16 combines with J gene TRBJ1-2; D possibly corresponds to TRBD1 (5 bases). Deletions cut 0 bases from V and 2 bases from J, with 7 bases between. The CDR3 is 14 residues long. Germline V CDR1 and CDR2: KGHSY, FQNENV. Written as DNA, the CDR3 is TGTGCCAGCAGCCAATCCAAGGGGAACTATGGCTACACCTTC. This codes for CASSQSKGNYGYTF.

This clone has just a few counts. Additional DNA sequences in this sample encode the identical CDR3. This rearrangement joins TRBV5-4 to TRBJ2-7; D is uncertain. The germline gives CDR1 SGHNT, CDR2 YYREEE (reference sequence). Trimming left V 4 bases short and J 4 bases short, with 12 bases between. The CDR3 sequence is 13 residues long. CDR3 DNA: TGTGCCAGCAGCCAGGAGAAGAGGTACGAGCAGTACTTC. Translating it yields CASSQEKRYEQYF.

This sequence joins TRBV4-1 and TRBJ1-4; tentative D call: TRBD1 (5 bases). Trimming took 11 bases from V and 3 from J, leaving 13 bases between them. The CDR3 covers 13 residues. Germline lookup yields CDR1 MGHRA and CDR2 YSYEKL. The CDR3 is CACTGTPNEKLFF. The CDR3, as DNA: TGCGCCTGTACCGGGACCCCTAATGAAAAACTGTTTTTT.

The rearrangement joins TRBV4-1 to TRBJ2-1; D is unresolved. Germline-derived CDR1 and CDR2 are MGHRA and YSYEKL. Trimming removed 0 bases at V and 7 bases at J, with 1 base between. This CDR3 is built from 11 residues. CDR3 region: CASSQENEQFF. The CDR3 nucleotides read TGCGCCAGCAGCCAAGAAAATGAGCAGTTCTTC.

This clone was observed a handful of times. The V gene is TRBV19, the J gene TRBJ1-1; 9 bases fit TRBD1. V was pared by 3 bases and J by 0 bases, with 2 bases of the junction left unmatched. This CDR3 comprises 15 residues. The germline V gene has CDR1 LNHDA and CDR2 SQIVND (reference sequence). CDR3 residues: CASSMGTGLNTEAFF. The CDR3 nucleotides are TGTGCCAGTAGTATGGGGACAGGGTTGAACACTGAAGCTTTCTTT.

V is TRBV7-6 and J is TRBJ2-6; D unclear. The CDR3 is 18 amino acids. V gave up 5 bases and J gave up 0 bases, with 17 bases separating them. Germline CDR1 and CDR2: SGHVS and FNYEAQ. As DNA, the CDR3 is TGTGCCAGCAGCGGCGACAAGGACCTATTCTCTGGGGCCAACGTCCTGACTTTC. Protein product: CASSGDKDLFSGANVLTF. Combining the CDR3 with reference TRBV7-6 and TRBJ2-6 gives the whole variable domain GAGVSQSPRYKVTKRGQDVALRCDPISGHVSLYWYRQALGQGPEFLTYFNYEAQQDKSGLPNDRFSAERPEGSISTLTIQRTEQRDSAMYRCASSGDKDLFSGANVLTFGAGSRLTVL.

The rearrangement joins TRBV11-3 to TRBJ2-2; possibly TRBD1 or TRBD2 for D (6 bases each). Germline V gives CDR1 SGHNT, CDR2 YENEEA. This CDR3 has 15 residues. V was pared by 1 base and J by 4 bases, with 10 bases between. This chain's CDR3 is CASSLVRGGTGELFF. DNA for the CDR3: TGTGCCAGCAGCTTAGTCAGGGGAGGCACCGGGGAGCTGTTTTTT.

The CDR3 spells CASSYANTEAFF. The CDR3 bases are TGTGCCAGCAGTTACGCCAACACTGAAGCTTTCTTT. The chain joins TRBV28 to TRBJ1-1; no clear D. The CDR3 loop spans 12 amino acids. V was clipped by 4 bases and J by 2 bases, with 5 bases between them. Germline V gene lookup returns CDR1 MDHEN and CDR2 SYDVKM.

The chain carries TRBV5-4 and TRBJ2-7; D is possibly TRBD1 (6 bases). The V end was cut by 2 bases, the J end by 2 bases, with 11 bases between. Germline loops: CDR1 SGHNT, CDR2 YYREEE (reference sequence). The CDR3 is 14 amino acids. The CDR3 coding sequence is TGTGCCAGCAGCTTTCCGGGACATCCCTACGAGCAGTACTTC. Encoded protein: CASSFPGHPYEQYF.

The chain couples TRBV11-2 to TRBJ2-7, with D possibly being TRBD1 (6 bases). Germline lookup yields CDR1 SGHAT and CDR2 FQNNGV. The germline V and J ends were trimmed by 7 bases and 2 bases, with 15 bases remaining between them. The CDR3 has 14 amino acids. DNA of the CDR3: TGTGCCAGCACCGGGTGGGACAACCCCTACGAGCAGTACTTC. Protein: CASTGWDNPYEQYF.

This clone was seen only once. This chain connects TRBV2 to TRBJ1-4, with 10 bases that match TRBD1. The germline V gene has CDR1 SNHLY and CDR2 FYNNEI. Losses at the gene ends were 7 bases for V and 8 bases for J; bases not matched to a gene: 7. The CDR3 spans 14 residues. CDR3 nucleotide sequence: TGTGCCAGCACCCCCGGGACAGGGGTAGAAAAACTGTTTTTT. Protein sequence: CASTPGTGVEKLFF.

The sample holds a few counts of this clone. The CDR3 region is CASSFQAGGTDTQYF. CDR3 DNA: TGTGCCAGCAGTTTTCAAGCGGGGGGCACAGATACGCAGTATTTT. The V call is TRBV27, the J call TRBJ2-3; 8 bases map to TRBD2. CDR3 length: 15 amino acids. Per the germline V gene, CDR1 is MNHEY and CDR2 is SMNVEV (reference sequence). Trimming cost V 3 bases and J 1 base; bases outside gene matches: 3.

The V and J genes are TRBV29-1 and TRBJ2-1; the D gene is possibly TRBD1 (6 bases). CDR3 size: 14 residues. Germline lookup yields CDR1 SQVTM and CDR2 ANQGSEA. V was pared by 2 bases and J by 4 bases, with 12 bases between. The DNA of the CDR3 is TGCAGCGTTGAACAGGGGTGGTATTACAATGAGCAGTTCTTC. This encodes CSVEQGWYYNEQFF.

This clone was seen more than once but under ten times. The chain links TRBV19 to TRBJ2-7; D is undetermined. In germline, CDR1 is LNHDA, CDR2 SQIVND (reference sequence). There are 12 residues in the CDR3. The germline V and J ends were trimmed by 1 base and 6 bases, with 7 bases remaining between them. This CDR3 is CASSIGRSEQYF. The CDR3 region has the DNA TGTGCCAGTAGTATAGGCCGCAGCGAGCAGTACTTC.

V usage is TRBV7-9 and J usage is TRBJ1-4; D is unresolved. Deletions cut 5 bases from V and 0 bases from J, with 16 bases between. The length of the CDR3 is 17 residues. From germline, CDR1 is SEHNR and CDR2 FQNEAQ (reference sequence). CDR3 sequence: CASSPTRTEATNEKLFF. The DNA of the CDR3 is TGTGCCAGCAGCCCCACCCGGACGGAGGCAACTAATGAAAAACTGTTTTTT.

This clone is a singleton in its sample. V and J are TRBV9 and TRBJ2-5; the match to TRBD1 covers 11 bases. V was clipped by 3 bases and J by 5 bases; unmatched bases: 6. The CDR3 spans 15 residues. Germline V gives CDR1 SGDLS, CDR2 YYNGEE. The chain's CDR3 is CASSDRTGGEETQYF. The CDR3 region has the DNA TGTGCCAGCAGCGACAGGACAGGGGGCGAGGAGACCCAGTACTTC. The full variable domain, its missing parts supplied by reference TRBV9 and TRBJ2-5, is DSGVTQTPKHLITATGQRVTLRCSPRSGDLSVYWYQQSLDQGLQFLIQYYNGEERAKGNILERFSAQQFPDLHSELNLSSLELGDSALYFCASSDRTGGEETQYFGPGTRLLVL.

This rearrangement joins TRBV5-1 to TRBJ2-7; 8 nucleotides line up with TRBD2. The CDR3 covers 13 residues. The ends lost 8 bases at V and 3 bases at J; junction bases unmatched: 7. Germline V CDR1 and CDR2: SGHRS, YFSETQ. CDR3 loop: CASSSGGFYEQYF. The CDR3 bases are TGCGCCAGTTCGAGCGGGGGATTCTACGAGCAGTACTTC.

There are a few counts of this clone. The chain recombines TRBV7-9 with TRBJ1-1, with D uncertain. Germline V gives CDR1 SEHNR, CDR2 FQNEAQ (reference sequence). CDR3 length: 14 amino acids. V lost 5 bases, J lost 2 bases, and 12 bases lay in between. The CDR3 spells CASSPWDYNTEAFF. DNA of the CDR3: TGTGCCAGCAGCCCATGGGATTATAACACTGAAGCTTTCTTT.

This chain links TRBV7-9 with TRBJ1-6, with D hard to call. This CDR3 has 12 amino acids. The germline V gene has CDR1 SEHNR and CDR2 FQNEAQ (reference sequence). Trimming removed 5 bases at V and 5 bases at J, with 4 bases between. This CDR3 reads CASSPDNSPLHF. For the CDR3, the DNA is TGTGCCAGCAGCCCGGATAATTCACCCCTCCACTTT.

This clone showed up just once. The chain combines TRBV13 with TRBJ2-3; maybe TRBD2 (6 bases). The CDR3 sequence is 17 residues long. Trimming took 5 bases from V and 0 from J, leaving 18 bases between them. CDR1 PRHDT and CDR2 FYEKMQ come from the germline V gene (reference sequence). The CDR3 DNA reads as TGTGCCAGCAGCACGGGCTCTAGCGCCTCTAGCACAGATACGCAGTATTTT. It encodes CASSTGSSASSTDTQYF.

This rearrangement joins TRBV11-2 to TRBJ2-7; the D gene could be TRBD1 or TRBD2 (5 bases each). Germline CDR1 reads SGHAT; CDR2 reads FQNNGV. V gave up 3 bases and J gave up 1 base, with 13 bases separating them. The CDR3 extends over 15 amino acids. DNA of the CDR3: TGTGCCAGCAGCTTGGAAGGGACCCTTTCCTACGAGCAGTACTTC. The encoded protein is CASSLEGTLSYEQYF.

The chain combines TRBV6-5 with TRBJ2-7; 7 nucleotides line up with TRBD1. Germline V gene data show CDR1 as MNHEY and CDR2 as SVGAGI. This CDR3 is built from 14 residues. Trimming removed 5 bases from V and 2 bases from J; junction bases left unmatched: 6. The CDR3 region has the DNA TGTGCCAGCAGTCAATTCGGGACAGCCTACGAGCAGTACTTC. It specifies CASSQFGTAYEQYF.

The rearrangement joins TRBV27 to TRBJ2-1, with 8 bases lining up with TRBD2. V was clipped by 5 bases and J by 4 bases; unmatched bases: 7. Germline values: CDR1 MNHEY, CDR2 SMNVEV (reference sequence). This CDR3 has 15 residues. CDR3 sequence: CASSPLGGEYNEQFF. For the CDR3, the DNA is TGTGCCAGCAGTCCGCTCGGGGGGGAATACAATGAGCAGTTCTTC.

The rearrangement links TRBV6-5 to TRBJ1-5, with D uncertain. Germline CDR1 is MNHEY and CDR2 is SVGAGI. Between the trimmed V and J ends, which lost 5 bases and 2 bases, there was a span of 13 bases. The CDR3 extends over 15 amino acids. CDR3 in DNA: TGTGCCAGCAGTCTACAGCCCCCCGGCAATCAGCCCCAGCATTTT. Protein product: CASSLQPPGNQPQHF.